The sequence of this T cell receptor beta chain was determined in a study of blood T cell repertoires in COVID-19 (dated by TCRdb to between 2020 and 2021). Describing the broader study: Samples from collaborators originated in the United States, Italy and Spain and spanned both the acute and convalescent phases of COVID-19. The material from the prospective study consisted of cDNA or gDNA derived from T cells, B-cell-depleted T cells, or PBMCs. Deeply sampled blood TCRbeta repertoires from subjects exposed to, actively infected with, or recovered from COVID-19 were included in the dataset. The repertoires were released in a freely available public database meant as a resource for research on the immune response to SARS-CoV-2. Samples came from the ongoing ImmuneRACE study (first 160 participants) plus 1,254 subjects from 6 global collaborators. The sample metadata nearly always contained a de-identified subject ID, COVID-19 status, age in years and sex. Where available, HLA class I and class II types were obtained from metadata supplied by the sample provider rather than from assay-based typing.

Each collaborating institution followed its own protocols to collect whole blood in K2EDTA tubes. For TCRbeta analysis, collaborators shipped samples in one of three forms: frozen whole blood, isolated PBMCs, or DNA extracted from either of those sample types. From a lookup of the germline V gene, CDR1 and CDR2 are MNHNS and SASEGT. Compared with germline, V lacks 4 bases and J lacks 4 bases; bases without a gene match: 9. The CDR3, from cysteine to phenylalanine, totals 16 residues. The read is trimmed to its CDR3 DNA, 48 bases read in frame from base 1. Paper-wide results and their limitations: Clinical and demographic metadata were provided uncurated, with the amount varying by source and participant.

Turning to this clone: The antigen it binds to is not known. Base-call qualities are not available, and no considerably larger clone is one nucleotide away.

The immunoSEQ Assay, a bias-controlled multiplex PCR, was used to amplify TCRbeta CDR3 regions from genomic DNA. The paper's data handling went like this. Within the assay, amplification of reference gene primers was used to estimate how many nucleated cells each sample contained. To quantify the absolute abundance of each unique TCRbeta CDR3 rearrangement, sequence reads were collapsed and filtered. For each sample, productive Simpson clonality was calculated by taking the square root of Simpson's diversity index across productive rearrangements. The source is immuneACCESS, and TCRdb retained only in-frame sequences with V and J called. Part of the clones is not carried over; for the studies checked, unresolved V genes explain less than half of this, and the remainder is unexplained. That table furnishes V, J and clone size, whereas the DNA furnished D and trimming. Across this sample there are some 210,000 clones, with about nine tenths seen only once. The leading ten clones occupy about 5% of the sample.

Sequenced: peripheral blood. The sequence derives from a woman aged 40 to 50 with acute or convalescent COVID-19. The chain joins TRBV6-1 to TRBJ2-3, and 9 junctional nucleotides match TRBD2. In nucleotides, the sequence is TGTGCCAGCAGTGCGTCGACTAGCGGCTATTCAGATACGCAGTATTTT. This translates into CASSASTSGYSDTQYF.